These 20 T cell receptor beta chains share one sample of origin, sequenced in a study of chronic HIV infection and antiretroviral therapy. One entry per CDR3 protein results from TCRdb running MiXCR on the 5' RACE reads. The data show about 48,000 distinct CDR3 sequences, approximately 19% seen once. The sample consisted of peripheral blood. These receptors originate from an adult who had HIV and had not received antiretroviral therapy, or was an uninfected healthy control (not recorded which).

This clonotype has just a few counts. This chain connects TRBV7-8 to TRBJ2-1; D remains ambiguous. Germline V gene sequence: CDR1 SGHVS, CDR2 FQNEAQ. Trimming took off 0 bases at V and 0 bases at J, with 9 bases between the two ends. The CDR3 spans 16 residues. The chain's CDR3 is CASSLAQSSSYNEQFF. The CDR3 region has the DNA TGTGCCAGCAGCTTAGCGCAAAGTAGCTCCTACAATGAGCAGTTCTTC.

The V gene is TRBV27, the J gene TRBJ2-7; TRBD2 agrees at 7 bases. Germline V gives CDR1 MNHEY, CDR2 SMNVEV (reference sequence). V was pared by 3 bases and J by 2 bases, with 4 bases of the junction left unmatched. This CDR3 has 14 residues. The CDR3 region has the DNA TGTGCCAGCAGTTTTAGCGGGCGAGCCTACGAGCAGTACTTC. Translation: CASSFSGRAYEQYF.

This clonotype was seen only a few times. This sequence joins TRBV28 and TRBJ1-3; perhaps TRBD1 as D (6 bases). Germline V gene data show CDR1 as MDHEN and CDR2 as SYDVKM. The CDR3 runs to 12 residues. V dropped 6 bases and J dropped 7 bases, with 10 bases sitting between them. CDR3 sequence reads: CASRIQGNTIYF. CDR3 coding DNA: TGTGCCAGCAGAATCCAGGGGAACACCATATATTTT. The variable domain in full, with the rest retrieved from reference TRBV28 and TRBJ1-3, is DVKVTQSSRYLVKRTGEKVFLECVQDMDHENMFWYRQDPGLGLRLIYFSYDVKMKEKGDIPEGYSVSREKKERFSLILESASTNQTSMYLCASRIQGNTIYFGEGSWLTVV.

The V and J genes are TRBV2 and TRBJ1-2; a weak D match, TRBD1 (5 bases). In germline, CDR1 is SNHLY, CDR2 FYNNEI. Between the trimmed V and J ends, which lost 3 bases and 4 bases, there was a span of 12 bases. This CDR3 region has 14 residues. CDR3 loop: CASSDPTDSYGYTF. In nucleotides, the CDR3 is TGTGCCAGCAGTGATCCGACAGACTCCTATGGCTACACCTTC.

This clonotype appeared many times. The DNA for the CDR3 is TGTGCCAGCAGCCGCTACCCTAGCACAGATACGCAGTATTTT. Translation gives CASSRYPSTDTQYF. V gene TRBV6-6 combines with J gene TRBJ2-3, with D uncertain. CDR3 length: 14 amino acids. Germline lookup yields CDR1 MNHNY and CDR2 SVGAGI (reference sequence). V gave up 6 bases and J gave up 0 bases, with 10 bases separating them.

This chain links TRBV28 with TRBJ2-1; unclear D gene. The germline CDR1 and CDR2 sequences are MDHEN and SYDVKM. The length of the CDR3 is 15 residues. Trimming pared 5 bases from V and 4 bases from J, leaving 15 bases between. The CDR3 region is CASSPTLLSYNEQFF. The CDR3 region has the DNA TGTGCCAGCAGTCCTACACTACTCTCATACAATGAGCAGTTCTTC.

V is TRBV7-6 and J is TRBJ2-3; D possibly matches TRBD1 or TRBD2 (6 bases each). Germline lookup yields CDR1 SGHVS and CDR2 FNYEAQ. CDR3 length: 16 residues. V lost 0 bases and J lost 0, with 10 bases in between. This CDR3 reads CASSLAGGLSTDTQYF. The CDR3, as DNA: TGTGCCAGCAGCTTAGCTGGGGGGCTGAGCACAGATACGCAGTATTTT.

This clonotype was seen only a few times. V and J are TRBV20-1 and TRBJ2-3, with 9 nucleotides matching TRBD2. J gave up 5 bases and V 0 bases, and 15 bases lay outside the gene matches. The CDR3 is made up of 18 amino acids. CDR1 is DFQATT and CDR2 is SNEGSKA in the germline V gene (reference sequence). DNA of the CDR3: TGCAGTGCTAGAGATCTGAATAATAGCGGGAGAAAGAGAGATACGCAGTATTTT. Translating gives CSARDLNNSGRKRDTQYF.

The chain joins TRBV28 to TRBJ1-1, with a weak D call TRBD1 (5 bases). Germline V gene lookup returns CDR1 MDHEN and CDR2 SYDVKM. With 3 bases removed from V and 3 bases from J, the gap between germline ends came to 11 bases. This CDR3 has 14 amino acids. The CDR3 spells CASSFRQTDTEAFF. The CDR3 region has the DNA TGTGCCAGCAGTTTTCGACAGACCGACACTGAAGCTTTCTTT.

This CDR3 reads CASSLSMYTEAFF. The CDR3 region has the DNA TGTGCCAGCAGCTTATCCATGTACACTGAAGCTTTCTTT. The chain joins TRBV7-2 to TRBJ1-1, with D hard to call. The V end was cut by 2 bases, the J end by 3 bases, with 7 bases between. Germline CDR1 reads SGHTA; CDR2 reads FQGNSA. CDR3 length: 13 residues.

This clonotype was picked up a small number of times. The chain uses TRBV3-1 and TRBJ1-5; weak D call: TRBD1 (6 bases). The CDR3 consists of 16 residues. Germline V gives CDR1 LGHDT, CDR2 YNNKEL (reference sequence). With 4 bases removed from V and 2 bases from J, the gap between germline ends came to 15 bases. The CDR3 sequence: CASSPQGTVGNQPQHF. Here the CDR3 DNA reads TGTGCCAGCAGCCCACAGGGCACCGTCGGCAATCAGCCCCAGCATTTT.

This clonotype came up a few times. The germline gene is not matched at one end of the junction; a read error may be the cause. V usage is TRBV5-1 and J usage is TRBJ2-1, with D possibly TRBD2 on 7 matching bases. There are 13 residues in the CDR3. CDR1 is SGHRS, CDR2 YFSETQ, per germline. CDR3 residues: CASSRGGGGEQFF. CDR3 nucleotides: TGCGCCAGCAGCCGGGGAGGGGGAGGTGAGCAGTTCTTT. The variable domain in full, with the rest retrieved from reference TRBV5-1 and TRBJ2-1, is KAGVTQTPRYLIKTRGQQVTLSCSPISGHRSVSWYQQTPGQGLQFLFEYFSETQRNKGNFPGRFSGRQFSNSRSEMNVSTLELGDSALYLCASSRGGGGEQFFGPGTRLTVL.

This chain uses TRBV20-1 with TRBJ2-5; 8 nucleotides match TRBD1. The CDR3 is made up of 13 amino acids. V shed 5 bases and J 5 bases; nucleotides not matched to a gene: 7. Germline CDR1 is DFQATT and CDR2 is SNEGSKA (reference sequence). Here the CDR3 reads CSAGPRGQETQYF. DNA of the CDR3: TGCAGTGCTGGCCCCAGGGGGCAGGAGACCCAGTACTTC.

The CDR3 is CASSPVVAGAQEQYF. CDR3 coding DNA: TGCGCCAGCAGCCCGGTGGTAGCGGGAGCTCAGGAGCAGTACTTC. The chain uses TRBV5-1 and TRBJ2-7; TRBD2 agrees at 9 bases. This CDR3 has 15 residues. V dropped 4 bases and J dropped 7; count of bases not matched to a gene: 12. The germline gives CDR1 SGHRS, CDR2 YFSETQ.

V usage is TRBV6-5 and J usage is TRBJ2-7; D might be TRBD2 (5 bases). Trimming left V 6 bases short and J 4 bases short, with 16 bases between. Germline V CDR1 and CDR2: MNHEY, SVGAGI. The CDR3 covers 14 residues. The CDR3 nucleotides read TGTGCCAGCAGCAGAACCGGGGATTCGTACGAGCAGTACTTC. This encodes CASSRTGDSYEQYF.

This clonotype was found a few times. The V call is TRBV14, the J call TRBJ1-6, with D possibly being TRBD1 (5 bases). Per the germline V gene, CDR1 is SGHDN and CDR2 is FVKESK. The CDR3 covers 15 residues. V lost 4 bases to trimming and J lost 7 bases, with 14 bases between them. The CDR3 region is CASSLQGSWNSPLHF. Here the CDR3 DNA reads TGTGCCAGCAGCCTCCAGGGTTCTTGGAATTCACCCCTCCACTTT.

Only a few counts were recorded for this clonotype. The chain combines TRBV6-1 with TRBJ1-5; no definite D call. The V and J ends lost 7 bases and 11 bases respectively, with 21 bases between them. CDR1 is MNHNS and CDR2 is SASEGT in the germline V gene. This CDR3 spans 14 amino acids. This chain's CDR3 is CASTRSGSPTAQHF. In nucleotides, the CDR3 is TGTGCCAGCACCCGGTCGGGCTCCCCGACGGCCCAGCATTTT.

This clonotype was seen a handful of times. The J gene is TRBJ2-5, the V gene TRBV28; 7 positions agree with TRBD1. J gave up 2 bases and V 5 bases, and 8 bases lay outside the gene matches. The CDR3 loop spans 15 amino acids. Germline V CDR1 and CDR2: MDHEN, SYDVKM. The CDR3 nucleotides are TGTGCCAGCAGTATCCGCCCGGGACAGCAAGAGACCCAGTACTTC. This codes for CASSIRPGQQETQYF. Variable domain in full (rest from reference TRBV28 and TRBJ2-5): DVKVTQSSRYLVKRTGEKVFLECVQDMDHENMFWYRQDPGLGLRLIYFSYDVKMKEKGDIPEGYSVSREKKERFSLILESASTNQTSMYLCASSIRPGQQETQYFGPGTRLLVL.

The CDR3 spells CASSQLQGAANTGELFF. The CDR3, as DNA: TGCGCCAGCAGTCAACTACAGGGGGCCGCGAACACCGGGGAGCTGTTTTTT. V gene TRBV23-1 combines with J gene TRBJ2-2, with 9 nucleotides matching TRBD1. TRBV23-1 is an ORF, and what it does is uncertain. V lost 2 bases, J lost 0 bases, and 4 bases stayed unmatched. The CDR3 has 17 amino acids.

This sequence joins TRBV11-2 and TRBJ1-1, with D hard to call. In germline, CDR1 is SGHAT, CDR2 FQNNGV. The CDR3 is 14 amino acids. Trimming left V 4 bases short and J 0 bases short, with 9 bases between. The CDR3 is CASSSETMNTEAFF. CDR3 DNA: TGTGCCAGCAGCTCGGAGACAATGAACACTGAAGCTTTCTTT.